This T cell receptor beta chain was found in a study of metastatic and nonmetastatic thyroid tumors. TCRdb re-called clones from the PCR reads using MiXCR. The data show 9,000 or so clones, with roughly 14% seen just once and around 5.7% held by the top ten. The germline gives CDR1 LGHNA, CDR2 YNFKEQ. Trimming pared 0 bases from V and 9 bases from J, leaving 9 bases between. The CDR3 runs 13 residues. All patients were untreated before thyroid surgery. This clone appeared a few times. The TCR sequence derives from a female donor with papillary thyroid cancer or a benign thyroid nodule (not recorded which). Some clones in this sample may be carry-over from other donors' samples. Sequences were obtained from blood. The chain recombines TRBV4-2 with TRBJ2-1; D ambiguous. As DNA, the CDR3 is TGTGCCAGCAGCCAAGAGGGCGCCAGTGAGCAGTTCTTC. It yields the protein CASSQEGASEQFF.